This T cell receptor (beta chain) was retrieved from a study of cytomegalovirus exposure and HLA in healthy donors. Study outcomes and limitations: Later analysis placed DRB1 highest and HLA-C lowest in TCR association rates, which differed by HLA locus. Sequencing depth roughly uniform across donors was assumed in presence/absence analyses. Relative to equally common others, HLA-associated TCR beta chains showed greater clonal expansion in a later analysis.

In the case of this clone: Its antigen is currently unknown.

The length of the CDR3 is 15 residues. CDR1 is SGHAT, CDR2 FQDESV, per germline (reference sequence). V dropped 5 bases and J dropped 12; count of bases not matched to a gene: 16. 13 Jbeta primers and 60 Vbeta primers were used for the PCR. The assay was immunoSEQ multiplex PCR, and TCRdb's table has in-frame clones only and misses some. This table has fewer than 250,000 clones, about 87% appearing once. Sequencing was done on a sample of PBMCs. V is TRBV11-1 and J is TRBJ2-7; 10 bases line up with TRBD1. The receptor's source is a woman between 18 and 30 years old in good health and CMV-seronegative. CDR3 nucleotides: TGTGCCAGCAGCCGTCCGGGACAGGGGCCCCTAGGTCGGTACTTC. As protein: CASSRPGQGPLGRYF.